This TCR beta chain is drawn from a study of shared clonotypes between healthy human individuals. Study summary: Each donor contributed plates that comprised three CD4 naive, three CD4 memory, two CD8 naive and one CD8 memory. Overall study findings and caveats: Tissue TCR repertoires likely differ from these blood-only repertoires.

As regards this clone: Its target is not known.

An approximately 200 ng quantity of DNA, 30,000 to 35,000 T cell genomes, went into the sorted-subset replicate PCRs. TCRdb's copy holds only in-frame clones and misses some; the assay was immunoSEQ multiplex PCR. The sample has roughly 890,000 clones; 80% to 95% are singletons. Positively selected for CCR7, the CD45RO-negative cells used as naive CD8 cells excluded terminally differentiated effector memory CD45RA+ cells. Healthy adults negative for HIV, lacking recent acute infections or vaccinations, served as donors. Unmatched junction bases numbered 2, after V lost 3 bases and J lost 1 base. CDR1 is MGHRA, CDR2 YSYEKL, per germline. The CDR3 sequence is 14 residues long.

The specimen sequenced was naive CD8+ T cells sorted from blood. The V gene is TRBV4-1, the J gene TRBJ2-7; the match to TRBD1 covers 8 bases. This receptor was identified in a young man in good health. For the CDR3, the DNA is TGCGCCAGCAGCCACGGACAGGGATCCTACGAGCAGTACTTC. Translating it yields CASSHGQGSYEQYF.